This T cell receptor beta chain was identified during a study of blood T cells in healthy people across ages. The germline V gene has CDR1 SEHNR and CDR2 FQNEAQ (reference sequence). V shed 4 bases and J shed 5 bases, with 23 bases lying between them. The CDR3 loop spans 17 amino acids. The second PCR ran roughly 6 to 11 cycles with a sample-barcoded 5' primer and J-beta primers. With 12 random nucleotides, a template-switch adaptor tagged each individual cDNA molecule. TCRdb re-analysed the 5' RACE reads in MiXCR, keeping a single row per CDR3 protein. Of approximately 940,000 distinct CDR3 sequences listed, under 50% are singletons.

This chain links TRBV7-9 with TRBJ1-2; a possible D gene is TRBD1 (6 bases). Sequenced sample: blood. The source is a man aged 25-40 years in good health. In DNA, the CDR3 is TGTGCCAGCAGCTCCGGAGGGGGGAGCAGGGGATTTTATGGCTACACCTTC. The encoded protein is CASSSGGGSRGFYGYTF.